The subject of this entry is one T cell receptor beta chain. The antigen is not known. These data originate in a study of T cell responses to AZD1222 COVID-19 vaccine. General study points: Spike-specific TCR depth and breadth grew after two AZD1222 doses.

Trimming at V came to 6 bases and at J to 3 bases, leaving 23 bases not matched to a gene. This CDR3 comprises 19 residues. CDR1 is SNHLY and CDR2 is FYNNEI in the germline V gene. Profiling relied on immunoSEQ multiplex PCR, and the TCRdb table lists in-frame clones only, not all of them. The data hold around 120,000 clones, with approximately 88% observed a single time. This chain connects TRBV2 to TRBJ2-7; 7 nucleotides agree with TRBD1. This specimen was peripheral blood, taken on day 0 of AZD1222 vaccination. This TCR was recovered from an adult in good health. The CDR3 DNA is TGTGCCAGCAGCCCCGCCGGGACAGTCAGCTCCTTGCTATTCTACGAGCAGTACTTC. Its protein is CASSPAGTVSSLLFYEQYF. The full variable domain, with the rest looked up from reference TRBV2 and TRBJ2-7, is EPEVTQTPSHQVTQMGQEVILRCVPISNHLYFYWYRQILGQKVEFLVSFYNNEISEKSEIFDDQFSVERPDGSNFTLKIRSTKLEDSAMYFCASSPAGTVSSLLFYEQYFGPGTRLTVT.